A single sample is the source of the 5 T cell receptor beta chains below, sequenced in a study of OX40 agonist ivuxolimab in advanced cancers. The repertoire was sequenced with immunoSEQ multiplex PCR; TCRdb's copy has only in-frame clones and lacks some. The table shows 75,000 to 100,000 clones, with roughly 91% occurring only once. Sequenced here: CD4+ or CD8+ T cells sorted from blood, sampled in a trial of the OX40 agonist ivuxolimab. The receptors stem from an adult with an advanced solid tumor such as melanoma, head and neck, liver or kidney cancer.

The chain joins TRBV19 to TRBJ2-1, with 15 bases lining up with TRBD2. V shed 5 bases, J shed 7 bases, and the junction held 6 bases outside the gene matches. This CDR3 has 16 amino acids. CDR1 and CDR2 from the germline V gene are LNHDA and SQIVND (reference sequence). The CDR3 nucleotides are TGTGCCAGTAGTTGGACTAGCGGGAGGGCCCTAAATGAGCAGTTCTTC. This translates into CASSWTSGRALNEQFF.

The chain combines TRBV7-3 with TRBJ2-3; 16 bases agree with TRBD2. The CDR3 runs 19 residues. V shed 5 bases and J 4 bases; nucleotides not matched to a gene: 12. Germline V gene sequence: CDR1 SGHTA, CDR2 FQGTGA. DNA for the CDR3: TGTGCCAGCAGCCCAGGAGGGGGACTAGCGGGAGGGCCTGCAGATACGCAGTATTTT. Translating it yields CASSPGGGLAGGPADTQYF.

V is TRBV7-8 and J is TRBJ2-7; perhaps TRBD2 as D (6 bases). CDR1 and CDR2 from the germline V gene are SGHVS and FQNEAQ. The V gene lost 1 base and the J gene lost 2 bases, with 12 bases spanning the gap. The CDR3 consists of 15 residues. In DNA, the CDR3 is TGTGCCAGCAGCTTAGGGCCAGCGGGTACCTACGAGCAGTACTTC. The encoded protein is CASSLGPAGTYEQYF.

The chain has TRBV4-1 and TRBJ2-5, with D unresolved. Trimming took off 1 base at V and 3 bases at J, with 9 bases between the two ends. Germline CDR1 and CDR2: MGHRA and YSYEKL. This CDR3 region has 14 residues. The CDR3 nucleotides are TGCGCCAGCAGCCAAGTTTCCTTGAAAGAGACCCAGTACTTC. Protein product: CASSQVSLKETQYF.

The chain employs TRBV27 and TRBJ2-1; D not certain. V was trimmed by 5 bases and J by 1 base, leaving 12 bases between them. This CDR3 comprises 15 residues. Germline V gene sequence: CDR1 MNHEY, CDR2 SMNVEV (reference sequence). CDR3 bases: TGTGCCAGCAGTCCCCATTCCGCTTCCTACAATGAGCAGTTCTTC. Protein product: CASSPHSASYNEQFF.